These 10 T cell receptor beta chains were all obtained from the same sample, sequenced in a study of T cells in Graves' hyperthyroidism and ophthalmopathy (dated by TCRdb to the late 2010s). Library preparation employed multiplex PCR. The sample was run on an Illumina HiSeq 2000. TCR beta CDR3 regions were amplified from RNA transcripts. For the first round of RT-PCR on the TCR CDR3, the HTBI primer set was used together with the Qiagen OneStep RT-PCR kit. TCRdb redid the processing of the public reads, applying fastp at Q25 and MiXCR, and retained in-frame beta chains. Every CDR3 protein is listed once, alongside the most common genes and DNA of its rows. In all, the sample holds more than 550,000 distinct CDR3 sequences, and over 15% of those were seen once. The top ten hold about a sixth of the sample. Sequencing was performed on blood. The receptor set was obtained from a woman between 50 and 59 years old with Graves' hyperthyroidism that later progressed to Graves' ophthalmopathy.

This clonotype was detected a few times. The chain employs TRBV19 and TRBJ1-6; D call uncertain. Trimming took off 6 bases at V and 8 bases at J, with 14 bases between the two ends. This CDR3 spans 14 amino acids. The germline CDR1 and CDR2 sequences are LNHDA and SQIVND (reference sequence). The CDR3 reads CASSPPQQYSPLHF. The CDR3 DNA reads as TGTGCCAGTAGCCCTCCACAGCAATATTCACCCCTCCACTTT.

This clonotype was counted only a few times. This CDR3 is CASSGPSSGNTIYF. CDR3 bases: TGCGCCAGCAGCGGACCGAGCTCTGGAAACACCATATATTTT. The rearrangement links TRBV5-1 to TRBJ1-3; D gene ambiguous. The CDR3 is made up of 14 amino acids. Germline CDR1 SGHRS, CDR2 YFSETQ. V lost 4 bases and J lost 0, with 8 bases in between.

Many counts were recorded for this clonotype. V gene TRBV5-1 combines with J gene TRBJ2-2; D may correspond to TRBD1 or TRBD2 (5 bases each). The ends were cut back, 0 bases at V and 0 bases at J, with 12 bases in the middle. The CDR3 contains 17 residues. CDR1 is SGHRS, CDR2 YFSETQ, per germline. The CDR3 spells CASSLVPGAANTGELFF. The CDR3 region has the DNA TGCGCCAGCAGCTTGGTGCCCGGGGCCGCGAACACCGGGGAGCTGTTTTTT. Looking up the rest from reference TRBV5-1 and TRBJ2-2 gives the full variable domain: KAGVTQTPRYLIKTRGQQVTLSCSPISGHRSVSWYQQTPGQGLQFLFEYFSETQRNKGNFPGRFSGRQFSNSRSEMNVSTLELGDSALYLCASSLVPGAANTGELFFGEGSRLTVL.

This clonotype was counted a few times. The rearrangement joins TRBV13 to TRBJ1-6, with a possible D match to TRBD1 (5 bases). The CDR3 has 15 residues. The germline CDR1 and CDR2 sequences are PRHDT and FYEKMQ (reference sequence). V was clipped by 4 bases and J by 5 bases, with 12 bases between them. The CDR3 DNA is TGTGCCAGCAGCTACCGGGACCAAAATAATTCACCCCTCCACTTT. Its protein is CASSYRDQNNSPLHF.

This clonotype was recorded at least ten times. This chain connects TRBV30 to TRBJ1-1; 8 nucleotides align to TRBD1. The germline V gene has CDR1 GTSNPN and CDR2 SVGIG (reference sequence). The CDR3 runs 13 residues. Losses at the gene ends were 0 bases for V and 6 bases for J; bases not matched to a gene: 3. In DNA form, the CDR3 reads TGTGCCTGGAGTGTCGACAGGGGTGCTGAAGCTTTCTTT. Translation gives CAWSVDRGAEAFF. Full variable domain (remainder filled in from reference TRBV30 and TRBJ1-1): SQTIHQWPATLVQPVGSPLSLECTVEGTSNPNLYWYRQAAGRGLQLLFYSVGIGQISSEVPQNLSASRPQDRQFILSSKKLLLSDSGFYLCAWSVDRGAEAFFGQGTRLTVV.

This clonotype was recorded many times. This chain connects TRBV20-1 to TRBJ2-7; 12 bases agree with TRBD2. Germline lookup yields CDR1 DFQATT and CDR2 SNEGSKA (reference sequence). The CDR3 sequence is 18 residues long. The V segment lost 2 bases and the J segment 3 bases; nucleotides outside the gene matches: 14. CDR3 amino acids: CSARTPSIGLAGNYEQYF. The CDR3, as DNA: TGCAGTGCTAGAACACCTTCTATAGGACTAGCGGGGAACTACGAGCAGTACTTC.

This clonotype was counted a few times. This rearrangement joins TRBV7-8 to TRBJ1-5, with D possibly TRBD1 on 6 matching bases. Germline V gene lookup returns CDR1 SGHVS and CDR2 FQNEAQ. The germline V and J ends were trimmed by 5 bases and 1 base, with 24 bases remaining between them. The CDR3 length is 19 residues. The CDR3 DNA reads as TGTGCCAGCAGCCCTAAATACCGGGACGGGACACGGAGCAATCAGCCCCAGCATTTT. This encodes CASSPKYRDGTRSNQPQHF. Full variable domain (outside the CDR3, taken from reference TRBV7-8 and TRBJ1-5): GAGVSQSPRYKVAKRGQDVALRCDPISGHVSLFWYQQALGQGPEFLTYFQNEAQLDKSGLPSDRFFAERPEGSVSTLKIQRTQQEDSAVYLCASSPKYRDGTRSNQPQHFGDGTRLSIL.

This clonotype appeared a few times. The J gene is TRBJ2-7, the V gene TRBV6-1, with 10 bases matching TRBD1. V shed 7 bases and J 3 bases; nucleotides not matched to a gene: 6. This CDR3 comprises 14 residues. Germline loops: CDR1 MNHNS, CDR2 SASEGT. CDR3 nucleotide sequence: TGTGCCAGCACTCGGGACAGGGGAGGCTACGAGCAGTACTTC. Its protein product is CASTRDRGGYEQYF.

The chain has TRBV27 and TRBJ1-5, with 9 bases lining up with TRBD1. The CDR3 runs to 18 residues. V lost 1 base to trimming and J lost 5 bases; unmatched junction nucleotides: 12. Germline V CDR1 and CDR2: MNHEY, SMNVEV (reference sequence). The CDR3 region is CASSLLGSWDRVDQPQHF. CDR3 in DNA: TGTGCCAGCAGTTTATTGGGAAGCTGGGACAGGGTTGATCAGCCCCAGCATTTT.

V usage is TRBV4-1 and J usage is TRBJ2-5, with 11 bases that match TRBD2. After removal of 1 base from V and 3 bases from J, the junction contained 4 bases not matched to a gene. This CDR3 comprises 16 residues. Germline loops: CDR1 MGHRA, CDR2 YSYEKL. The CDR3 loop reads CASSQAPGLAEETQYF. DNA of the CDR3: TGCGCCAGCAGCCAAGCCCCGGGACTAGCGGAAGAGACCCAGTACTTC.